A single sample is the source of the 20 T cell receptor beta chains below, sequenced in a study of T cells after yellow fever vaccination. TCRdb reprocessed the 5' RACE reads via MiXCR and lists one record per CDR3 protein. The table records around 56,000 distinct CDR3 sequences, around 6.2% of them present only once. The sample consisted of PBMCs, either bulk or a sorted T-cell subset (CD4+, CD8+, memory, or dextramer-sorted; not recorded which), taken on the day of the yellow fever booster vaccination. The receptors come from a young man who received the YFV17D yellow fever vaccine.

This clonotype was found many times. The CDR3 bases are TGCAGTGCCCAACCGACTAGCGGGGGCCCGGGGCAGTACGTC. Residues: CSAQPTSGGPGQYV. This chain connects TRBV20-1 to TRBJ2-7; 12 nucleotides align to TRBD2. The V segment lost 6 bases and the J segment 9 bases; nucleotides outside the gene matches: 12. In germline, CDR1 is DFQATT, CDR2 SNEGSKA (reference sequence). The CDR3 extends over 14 amino acids.

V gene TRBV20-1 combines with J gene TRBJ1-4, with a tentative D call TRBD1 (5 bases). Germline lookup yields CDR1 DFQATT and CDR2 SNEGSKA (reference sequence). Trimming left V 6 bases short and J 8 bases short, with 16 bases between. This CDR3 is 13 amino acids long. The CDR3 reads CSAGDESVEKLFF. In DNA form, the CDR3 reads TGCAGTGCCGGGGACGAGTCGGTCGAAAAACTGTTTTTT.

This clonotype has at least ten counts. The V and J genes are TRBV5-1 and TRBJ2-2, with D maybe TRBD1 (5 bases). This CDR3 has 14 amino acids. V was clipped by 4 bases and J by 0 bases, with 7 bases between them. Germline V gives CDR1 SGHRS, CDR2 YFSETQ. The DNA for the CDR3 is TGCGCCAGCAGCGAACAGGCGAACACCGGGGAGCTGTTTTTT. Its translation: CASSEQANTGELFF.

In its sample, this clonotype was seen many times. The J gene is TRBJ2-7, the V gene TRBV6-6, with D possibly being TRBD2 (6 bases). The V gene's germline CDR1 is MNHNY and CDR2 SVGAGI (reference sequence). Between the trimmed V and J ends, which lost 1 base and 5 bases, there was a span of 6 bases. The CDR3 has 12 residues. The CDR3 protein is CASSYWRDEQYF. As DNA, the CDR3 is TGTGCCAGCAGTTACTGGAGGGACGAGCAGTACTTC.

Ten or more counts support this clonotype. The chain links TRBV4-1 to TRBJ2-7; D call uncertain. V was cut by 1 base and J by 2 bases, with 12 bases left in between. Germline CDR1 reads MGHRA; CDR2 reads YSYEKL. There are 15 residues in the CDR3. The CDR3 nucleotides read TGCGCCAGCAGCCAAGTGCCCGGTCTCGCCTACGAGCAGTACTTC. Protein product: CASSQVPGLAYEQYF.

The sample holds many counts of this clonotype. In DNA form, the CDR3 reads TGTGCCAGCAGCGCGCAGGGGGGGAGCACAGATACGCAGTATTTT. This translates into CASSAQGGSTDTQYF. V gene TRBV9 combines with J gene TRBJ2-3, with D possibly being TRBD1 or TRBD2 (7 bases each). Germline CDR1 and CDR2: SGDLS and YYNGEE. V gave up 3 bases and J gave up 0 bases, with 11 bases separating them. The CDR3 contains 15 residues.

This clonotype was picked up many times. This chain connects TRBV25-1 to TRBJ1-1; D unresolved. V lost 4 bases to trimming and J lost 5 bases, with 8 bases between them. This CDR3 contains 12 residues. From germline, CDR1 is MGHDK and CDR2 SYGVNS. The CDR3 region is CASSAGRTEAFF. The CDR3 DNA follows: TGTGCCAGCAGTGCGGGGAGGACTGAAGCTTTCTTT.

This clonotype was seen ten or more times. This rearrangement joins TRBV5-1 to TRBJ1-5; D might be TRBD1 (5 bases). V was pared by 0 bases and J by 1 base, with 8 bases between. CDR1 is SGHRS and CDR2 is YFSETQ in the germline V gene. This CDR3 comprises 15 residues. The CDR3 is CASSLAGSSNQPQHF. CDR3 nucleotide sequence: TGCGCCAGCAGCTTGGCAGGGTCGAGCAATCAGCCCCAGCATTTT.

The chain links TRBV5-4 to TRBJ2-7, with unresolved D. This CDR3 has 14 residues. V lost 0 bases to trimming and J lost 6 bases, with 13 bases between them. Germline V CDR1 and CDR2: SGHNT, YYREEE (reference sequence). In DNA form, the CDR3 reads TGTGCCAGCAGCTTGGGTCCGGTCGGGTTCGAGCAGTACGTC. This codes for CASSLGPVGFEQYV.

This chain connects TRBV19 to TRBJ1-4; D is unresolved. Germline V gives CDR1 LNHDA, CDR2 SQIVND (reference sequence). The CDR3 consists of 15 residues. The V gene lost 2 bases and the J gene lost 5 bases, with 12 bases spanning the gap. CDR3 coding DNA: TGTGCCAGTAGTATATACACCGCCGACAATGAAAAACTGTTTTTT. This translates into CASSIYTADNEKLFF.

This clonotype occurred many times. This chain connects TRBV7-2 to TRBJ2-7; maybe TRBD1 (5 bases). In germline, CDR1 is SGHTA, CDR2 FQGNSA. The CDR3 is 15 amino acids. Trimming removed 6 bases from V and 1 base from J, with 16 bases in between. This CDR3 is CASRQDPEPSYEQYF. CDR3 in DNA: TGTGCCAGCAGACAGGACCCAGAGCCTTCCTACGAGCAGTACTTC. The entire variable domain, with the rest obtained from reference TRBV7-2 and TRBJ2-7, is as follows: GAGVSQSPSNKVTEKGKDVELRCDPISGHTALYWYRQSLGQGLEFLIYFQGNSAPDKSGLPSDRFSAERTGGSVSTLTIQRTQQEDSAVYLCASRQDPEPSYEQYFGPGTRLTVT.

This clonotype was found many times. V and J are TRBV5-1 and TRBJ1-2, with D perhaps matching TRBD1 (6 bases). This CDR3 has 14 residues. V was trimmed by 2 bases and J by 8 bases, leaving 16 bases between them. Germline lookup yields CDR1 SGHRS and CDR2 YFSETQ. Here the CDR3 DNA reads TGCGCCAGCAGCTTTGCGAGGGGGGCCGGGGGCTACACCTTC. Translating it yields CASSFARGAGGYTF.

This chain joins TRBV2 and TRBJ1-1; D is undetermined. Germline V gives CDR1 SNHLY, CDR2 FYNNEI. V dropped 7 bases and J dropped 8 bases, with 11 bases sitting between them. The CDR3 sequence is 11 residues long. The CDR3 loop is CASIPAMEAFF. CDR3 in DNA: TGTGCCAGCATTCCAGCAATGGAAGCTTTCTTT.

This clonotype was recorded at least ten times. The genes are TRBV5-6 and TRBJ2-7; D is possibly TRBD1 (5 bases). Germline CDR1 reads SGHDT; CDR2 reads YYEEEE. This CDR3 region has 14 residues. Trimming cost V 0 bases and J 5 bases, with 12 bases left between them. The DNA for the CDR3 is TGTGCCAGCAGCTTGGCAGGGTGGGTCCACGAGCAGTACTTC. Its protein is CASSLAGWVHEQYF.

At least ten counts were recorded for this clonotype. The CDR3 DNA reads TGTGCCAGCAGTCTAACCGTACTTTTAAGGGAGACCCAGTACTTC. The encoded protein is CASSLTVLLRETQYF. The J gene is TRBJ2-5, the V gene TRBV12-3 or TRBV12-4; D not resolved. The germline V and J ends were trimmed by 5 bases and 5 bases, with 18 bases remaining between them. The CDR3 runs to 15 residues.

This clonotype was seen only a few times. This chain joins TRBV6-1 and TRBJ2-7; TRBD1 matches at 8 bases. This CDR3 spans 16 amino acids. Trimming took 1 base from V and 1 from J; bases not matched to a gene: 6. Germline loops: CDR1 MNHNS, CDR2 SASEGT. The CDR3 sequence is CASSEGTGLKSYEQYF. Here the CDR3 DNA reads TGTGCCAGCAGTGAAGGGACAGGGCTTAAATCCTACGAGCAGTACTTC.

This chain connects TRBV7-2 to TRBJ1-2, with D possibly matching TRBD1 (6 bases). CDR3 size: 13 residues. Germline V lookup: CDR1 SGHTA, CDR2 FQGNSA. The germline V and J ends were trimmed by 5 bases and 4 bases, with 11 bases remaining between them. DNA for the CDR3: TGTGCCAGCAGCCCGGACAGCATCTATGGCTACACCTTC. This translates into CASSPDSIYGYTF.

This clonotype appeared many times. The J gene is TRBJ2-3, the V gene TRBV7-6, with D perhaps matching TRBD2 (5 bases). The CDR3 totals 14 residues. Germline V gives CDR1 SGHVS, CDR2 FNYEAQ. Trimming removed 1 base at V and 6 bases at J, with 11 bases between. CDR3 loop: CASSLGGGRDTQYF. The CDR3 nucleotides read TGTGCCAGCAGCTTAGGTGGAGGTCGGGATACGCAGTATTTT. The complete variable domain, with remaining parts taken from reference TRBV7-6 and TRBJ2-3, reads GAGVSQSPRYKVTKRGQDVALRCDPISGHVSLYWYRQALGQGPEFLTYFNYEAQQDKSGLPNDRFSAERPEGSISTLTIQRTEQRDSAMYRCASSLGGGRDTQYFGPGTRLTVL.

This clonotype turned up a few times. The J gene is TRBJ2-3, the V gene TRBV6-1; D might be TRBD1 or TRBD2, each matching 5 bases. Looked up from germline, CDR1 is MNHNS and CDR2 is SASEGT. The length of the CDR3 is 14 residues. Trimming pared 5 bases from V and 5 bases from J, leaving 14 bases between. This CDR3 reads CASSPRDLGDTQYF. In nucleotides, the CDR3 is TGTGCCAGCAGTCCAAGGGACCTGGGAGATACGCAGTATTTT.

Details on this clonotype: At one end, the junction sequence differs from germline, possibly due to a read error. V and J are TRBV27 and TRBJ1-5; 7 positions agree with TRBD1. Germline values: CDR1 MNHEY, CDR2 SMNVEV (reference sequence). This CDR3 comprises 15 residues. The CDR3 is CASSYTGAGNQPQLF. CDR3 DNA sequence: TGTGCCAGCAGTTATACAGGGGCTGGGAATCAGCCCCAGCTTTTT.